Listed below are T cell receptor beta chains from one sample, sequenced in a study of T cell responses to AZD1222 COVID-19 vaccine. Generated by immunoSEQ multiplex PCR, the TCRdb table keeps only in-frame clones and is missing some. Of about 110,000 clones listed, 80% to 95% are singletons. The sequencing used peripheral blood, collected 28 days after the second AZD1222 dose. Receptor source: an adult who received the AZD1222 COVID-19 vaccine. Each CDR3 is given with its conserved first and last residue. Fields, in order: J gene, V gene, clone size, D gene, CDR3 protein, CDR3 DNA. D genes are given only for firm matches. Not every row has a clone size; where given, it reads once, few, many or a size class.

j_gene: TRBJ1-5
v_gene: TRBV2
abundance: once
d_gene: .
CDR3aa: CASSEAAGFNQPQHF
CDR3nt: TGTGCCAGCAGTGAAGCAGCCGGATTCAATCAGCCCCAGCATTTT

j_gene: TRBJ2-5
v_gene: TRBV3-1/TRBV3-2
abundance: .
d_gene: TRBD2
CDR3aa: CASSQAGTSGGWETQYF
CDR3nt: TGTGCCAGCAGCCAAGCCGGGACTAGCGGGGGGTGGGAGACCCAGTACTTC

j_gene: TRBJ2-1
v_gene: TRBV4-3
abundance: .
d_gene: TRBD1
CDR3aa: CASSRGQGANEQFF
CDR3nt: TGCGCCAGCAGCCGAGGACAGGGGGCCAATGAGCAGTTCTTC

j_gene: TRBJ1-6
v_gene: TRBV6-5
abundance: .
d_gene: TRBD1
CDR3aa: CASSKPTDRVSPLHF
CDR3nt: TGTGCCAGCAGTAAACCCACGGACAGGGTTTCACCCCTCCACTTT

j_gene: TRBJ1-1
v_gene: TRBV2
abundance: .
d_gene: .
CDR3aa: CASSEAFGAFF
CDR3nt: TGTGCCAGCAGTGAAGCTTTTGGGGCTTTCTTT

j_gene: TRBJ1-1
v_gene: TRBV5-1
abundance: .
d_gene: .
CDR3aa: CASSTAGVQEAFF
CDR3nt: TGCGCCAGCAGCACCGCCGGAGTACAGGAAGCTTTCTTT

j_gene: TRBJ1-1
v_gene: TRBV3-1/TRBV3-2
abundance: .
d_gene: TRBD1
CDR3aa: CASSQVGTEEQNTEAFF
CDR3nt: TGTGCCAGCAGCCAAGTAGGGACAGAGGAACAGAACACTGAAGCTTTCTTT

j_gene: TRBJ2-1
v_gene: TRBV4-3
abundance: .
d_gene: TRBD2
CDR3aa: CASSQERGLALWGEQFF
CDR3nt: TGCGCCAGCAGCCAAGAAAGGGGACTAGCGCTGTGGGGTGAGCAGTTCTTC

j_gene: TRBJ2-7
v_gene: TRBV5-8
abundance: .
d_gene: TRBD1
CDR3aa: CASSLVLGDRVLGQYF
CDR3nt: TGTGCCAGCAGCTTGGTTCTAGGGGACAGGGTACTAGGGCAGTACTTC

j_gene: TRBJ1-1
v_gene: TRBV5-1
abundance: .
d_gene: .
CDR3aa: CASSLDKMNTEAFF
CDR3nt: TGCGCCAGCAGCTTGGACAAGATGAACACTGAAGCTTTCTTT

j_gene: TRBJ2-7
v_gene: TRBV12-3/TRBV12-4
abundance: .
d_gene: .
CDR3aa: CASSLAGYEQYF
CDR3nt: TGTGCCAGCAGTTTAGCGGGCTACGAGCAGTACTTC

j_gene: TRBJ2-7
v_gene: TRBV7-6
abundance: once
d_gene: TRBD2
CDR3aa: CASSLSTGTRAYEQYF
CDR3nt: TGTGCCAGCAGCTTATCAACCGGGACTAGGGCCTACGAGCAGTACTTC

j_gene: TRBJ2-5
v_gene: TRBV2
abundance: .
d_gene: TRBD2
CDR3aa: CASRAPRLAGGQETQYF
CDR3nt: TGTGCCAGCAGGGCCCCTCGACTAGCGGGGGGGCAAGAGACCCAGTACTTC

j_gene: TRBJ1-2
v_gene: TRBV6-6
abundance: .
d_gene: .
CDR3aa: CASRPPWDSYVYTF
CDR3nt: TGTGCCAGCAGACCCCCATGGGACTCCTATGTCTACACCTTC

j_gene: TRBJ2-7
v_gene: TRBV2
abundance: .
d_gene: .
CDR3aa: CASRDYRVTYEQYF
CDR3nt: TGTGCCAGCAGAGACTACAGGGTGACTTACGAGCAGTACTTC

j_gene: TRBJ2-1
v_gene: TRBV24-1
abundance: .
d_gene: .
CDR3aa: CATSDFYRNEQFF
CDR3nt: TGTGCCACCAGTGATTTTTACAGGAATGAGCAGTTCTTC

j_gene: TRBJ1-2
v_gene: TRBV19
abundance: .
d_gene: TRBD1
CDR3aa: CASSTSSGTAYGYTF
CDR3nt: TGTGCCAGTAGTACGTCCTCCGGGACAGCTTATGGCTACACCTTC

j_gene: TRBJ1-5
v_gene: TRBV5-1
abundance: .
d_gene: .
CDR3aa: CASSLAGGSHQPQHF
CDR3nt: TGCGCCAGCAGCTTGGCCGGGGGTTCCCATCAGCCCCAGCATTTT

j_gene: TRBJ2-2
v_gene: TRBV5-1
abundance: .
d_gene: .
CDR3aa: CASSLVGTMNTGELFF
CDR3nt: TGCGCCAGCAGCTTGGTAGGGACAATGAACACCGGGGAGCTGTTTTTT

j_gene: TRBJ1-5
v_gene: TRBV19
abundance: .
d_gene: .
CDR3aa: CASSIYTNQPQHF
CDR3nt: TGTGCCAGTAGTATTTACACCAATCAGCCCCAGCATTTT

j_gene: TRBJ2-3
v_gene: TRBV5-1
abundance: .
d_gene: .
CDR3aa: CASSNQGNTDTQYF
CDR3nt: TGCGCCAGCTCGAATCAGGGGAATACAGATACGCAGTATTTT

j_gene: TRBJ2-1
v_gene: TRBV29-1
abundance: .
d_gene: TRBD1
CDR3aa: CSVVRSRGPGNEQFF
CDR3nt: TGCAGCGTTGTAAGGAGCAGGGGGCCCGGCAATGAGCAGTTCTTC

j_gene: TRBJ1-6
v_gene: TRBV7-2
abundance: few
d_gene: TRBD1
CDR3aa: CASSLGQGGLTLHF
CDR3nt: TGTGCCAGCAGCTTAGGACAGGGGGGTTTGACCCTCCACTTT

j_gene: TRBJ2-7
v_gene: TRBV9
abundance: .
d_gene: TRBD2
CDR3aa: CASSLAGTSYEQYF
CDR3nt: TGTGCCAGCAGCCTAGCGGGGACCTCCTACGAGCAGTACTTC

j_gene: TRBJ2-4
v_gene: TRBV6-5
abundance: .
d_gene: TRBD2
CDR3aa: CASSYGGGAIKNIQYF
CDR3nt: TGTGCCAGCAGTTACGGCGGGGGGGCCATCAAAAACATTCAGTACTTC

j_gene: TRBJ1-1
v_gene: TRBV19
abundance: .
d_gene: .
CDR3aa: CASRHTSPPNTEAFF
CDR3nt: TGTGCCAGTAGACACACATCCCCGCCGAACACTGAAGCTTTCTTT

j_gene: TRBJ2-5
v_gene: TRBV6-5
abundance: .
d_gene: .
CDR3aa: CASTPNGVVETQYF
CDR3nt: TGTGCCAGCACTCCGAACGGGGTAGTAGAGACCCAGTACTTC

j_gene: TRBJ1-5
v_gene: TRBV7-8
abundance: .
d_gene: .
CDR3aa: CASSFLKVWDQPQHF
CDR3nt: TGTGCCAGCAGCTTTCTTAAGGTTTGGGATCAGCCCCAGCATTTT

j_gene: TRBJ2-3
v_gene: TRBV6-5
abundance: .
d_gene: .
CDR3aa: CASRRADLSTDTQYF
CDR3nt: TGTGCCAGCAGGAGAGCGGATCTCTCCACAGATACGCAGTATTTT

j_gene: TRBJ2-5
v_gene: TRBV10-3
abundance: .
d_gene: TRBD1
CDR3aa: CAITMQVDREQYF
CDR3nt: TGTGCCATCACCATGCAGGTGGACAGGGAGCAGTACTTC